The 7 T cell receptor beta chains presented below share a single source sample, sequenced in a study of cytomegalovirus exposure and HLA in healthy donors (TCRdb year 2017). The library was prepared using the immunoSEQ multiplex PCR assay. A mixture of 60 forward primers for TCR Vbeta segments and 13 reverse primers for TCR Jbeta segments was used in the multiplex PCR. What TCRdb holds here is the immuneACCESS table cut down to in-frame rearrangements. Part of the clones is not present; checked against another copy, under half of the missing clones reflect an unresolved V gene, and the others are unexplained. The record for this sample contains 150,000 to 200,000 clones. About 0.81% of the sample is in the top ten clones. What was sequenced was PBMCs. These receptors were taken from a woman in her late teens or twenties in good health and CMV-seropositive.

V gene TRBV19 combines with J gene TRBJ1-4, with unresolved D. Germline CDR1 is LNHDA and CDR2 is SQIVND (reference sequence). Trimming stripped 4 bases from V and 5 bases from J, with 8 bases between. This CDR3 region has 13 residues. The CDR3 protein is CASSRAENEKLFF. The CDR3 bases are TGTGCCAGTAGTAGGGCAGAGAATGAAAAACTGTTTTTT.

This chain links TRBV20-1 with TRBJ2-5, with D maybe TRBD2 (6 bases). This CDR3 is built from 11 residues. CDR1 and CDR2 from the germline V gene are DFQATT and SNEGSKA (reference sequence). With 6 bases removed from V and 5 bases from J, the gap between germline ends came to 10 bases. CDR3 bases: TGCAGTGCCATACGGGGGGAGACCCAGTACTTC. It specifies CSAIRGETQYF.

The chain is built from TRBV27 and TRBJ2-5; 8 bases are a match to TRBD2. Germline CDR1 and CDR2: MNHEY and SMNVEV (reference sequence). The CDR3 consists of 17 residues. The V segment lost 6 bases and the J segment 3 bases; nucleotides outside the gene matches: 15. The CDR3 loop is CASSRNGLAPPKETQYF. The CDR3 nucleotides are TGTGCCAGCAGCCGAAACGGACTAGCCCCACCGAAAGAGACCCAGTACTTC.

The gene calls are TRBV5-4 and TRBJ2-5, with 8 nucleotides matching TRBD2. Germline assignment: CDR1 SGHNT and CDR2 YYREEE (reference sequence). The CDR3 covers 15 residues. Trimming removed 0 bases from V and 4 bases from J; junction bases left unmatched: 5. CDR3 in amino acids: CASSLEMAGGETQYF. CDR3 coding DNA: TGTGCCAGCAGCTTGGAGATGGCGGGAGGAGAGACCCAGTACTTC.

Comment on this clone: Additional DNA sequences in this sample encode the identical CDR3. This chain joins TRBV29-1 and TRBJ2-5; D is uncertain. The V end lost 0 bases, the J end lost 1 base, and 6 bases lay between the germline ends. CDR3 length: 13 amino acids. From germline, CDR1 is SQVTM and CDR2 ANQGSEA. The CDR3 bases are TGCAGCGTTGAAGATCCCAGCCAAGAGACCCAGTACTTC. Translated, it gives CSVEDPSQETQYF.

Here the CDR3 DNA reads TGTGCCAGCAGCTCCCCAGGGTTGGGGACTGAAGCTTTCTTT. It encodes CASSSPGLGTEAFF. This sequence joins TRBV7-2 and TRBJ1-1; tentatively, D is TRBD1 (5 bases). Trimming took 4 bases from V and 5 from J, leaving 14 bases between them. From germline, CDR1 is SGHTA and CDR2 FQGNSA. The CDR3 extends over 14 amino acids.

The chain recombines TRBV7-9 with TRBJ2-3; D possibly corresponds to TRBD2 (6 bases). The V gene lost 3 bases and the J gene lost 3 bases, with 13 bases spanning the gap. This CDR3 is 15 amino acids long. Germline CDR1 reads SEHNR; CDR2 reads FQNEAQ (reference sequence). CDR3 DNA: TGTGCCAGCAGCTTGAGCGCGGGAACGACAGATACGCAGTATTTT. Translated, it gives CASSLSAGTTDTQYF.